The text below deals with one T cell receptor (beta chain). Its antigen is unidentified. Measured with immunoSEQ multiplex PCR; TCRdb has only the in-frame clones, and not every one. The sample lists around 130,000 clones, about 86% occurring once. This specimen belongs to a study of T cell responses to AZD1222 COVID-19 vaccine. Study observations and caveats: Spike regions recognized by vaccine-associated CD4 TCRs spanned the protein, led by 160-218 and 743-854.

Trimming took off 11 bases at V and 7 bases at J, with 24 bases between the two ends. Germline CDR1 is LNHDA and CDR2 is SQIVND (reference sequence). The CDR3 spans 14 residues. This sequence originates from an adult in good health. The source was peripheral blood, collected on day 0 of AZD1222 vaccination. The chain joins TRBV19 to TRBJ2-7, with TRBD2 as a possible D gene (6 bases). CDR3 nucleotide sequence: TGTGCCCCCCACGGGCGGGCCCGTCGGGGGGAGCAGTACTTC. Residues: CAPHGRARRGEQYF.